One sample yielded the 26 T cell receptor beta chains listed below, sequenced in a study of T-cell reconstitution after alpha-beta-depleted transplantation in children. TCRbeta library preparation incorporated unique molecular identifiers. MiXCR, run by TCRdb on the PCR reads, gives a single entry per CDR3 protein. The table includes some 200,000 distinct CDR3 sequences, approximately 11% detected once. The sample consisted of PBMCs, taken before TCRalphabeta/CD19-depleted stem cell transplant. These receptors originate from a child younger than two with acute myeloid leukemia, due to receive a stem cell transplant.

There are many counts of this clonotype. The CDR3 bases are TGCGCCAGCAGTGGAGGGGGGGCCACCGCAGATACGCAGTATTTT. This sequence encodes CASSGGGATADTQYF. The J gene is TRBJ2-3, the V gene TRBV10-2; D is perhaps TRBD2 (7 bases). V was cut by 4 bases and J by 4 bases, with 15 bases left in between. Germline V gene sequence: CDR1 WSHSY, CDR2 SAAADI. The CDR3 sequence is 15 residues long.

The chain recombines TRBV19 with TRBJ1-1; tentative D call: TRBD1 (5 bases). Deletions cut 7 bases from V and 11 bases from J, with 20 bases between. The CDR3 extends over 13 amino acids. Germline-derived CDR1 and CDR2 are LNHDA and SQIVND (reference sequence). CDR3 protein: CASTNSRGEWAFF. CDR3 nucleotides: TGTGCCAGTACCAATAGTAGGGGTGAGTGGGCTTTCTTT.

This clonotype came up many times. The chain employs TRBV20-1 and TRBJ1-5, with D possibly matching TRBD1 (5 bases). The germline CDR1 and CDR2 sequences are DFQATT and SNEGSKA (reference sequence). This CDR3 spans 13 amino acids. V was shortened by 5 bases and J by 1 base, with 9 bases between the two germline ends. The CDR3 coding sequence is TGCAGTGCTGACTGGGGGAGCAATCAGCCCCAGCATTTT. It yields the protein CSADWGSNQPQHF.

This clonotype was seen many times. The J gene is TRBJ2-1, the V gene TRBV7-9, with 10 positions matching TRBD2. Germline CDR1 reads SEHNR; CDR2 reads FQNEAQ (reference sequence). This CDR3 comprises 15 residues. V was pared by 5 bases and J by 1 base, with 2 bases of the junction left unmatched. CDR3 DNA sequence: TGTGCCAGCAGCCGGACTAGCGGTTCCTACAATGAGCAGTTCTTC. It translates to CASSRTSGSYNEQFF.

Many counts were recorded for this clonotype. The chain couples TRBV7-2 to TRBJ2-2; D remains unclear. V was shortened by 1 base and J by 3 bases, with 9 bases between the two germline ends. CDR3 size: 15 residues. Germline V gives CDR1 SGHTA, CDR2 FQGNSA. CDR3 protein: CASSLDFADTGELFF. The DNA of the CDR3 is TGTGCCAGCAGCTTAGATTTTGCGGACACCGGGGAGCTGTTTTTT.

The chain is built from TRBV7-2 and TRBJ2-1; D unclear. Germline V gene sequence: CDR1 SGHTA, CDR2 FQGNSA. CDR3 length: 15 amino acids. Trimming pared 8 bases from V and 0 bases from J, leaving 14 bases between. The CDR3 protein is CASLNVFRSYNEQFF. As DNA, the CDR3 is TGTGCCAGCTTGAACGTCTTCCGCTCCTACAATGAGCAGTTCTTC.

This chain links TRBV7-9 with TRBJ1-2; D remains unclear. The CDR3 loop spans 17 amino acids. The germline gives CDR1 SEHNR, CDR2 FQNEAQ (reference sequence). V lost 0 bases and J 6 bases, leaving 20 bases between the germline ends. In nucleotides, the CDR3 is TGTGCCAGCAGCTTAGCGGGCCCAAGGTTCCCTCGGAATGGCTACACCTTC. Encoded protein: CASSLAGPRFPRNGYTF.

This clonotype appeared many times. CDR3 nucleotides: TGTGCCAGCCTGGGGGGTAGGGAGGCTTTCTTT. Protein sequence: CASLGGREAFF. This chain joins TRBV6-6 and TRBJ1-1; a possible D gene is TRBD1 (5 bases). Trimming cost V 8 bases and J 11 bases, with 15 bases left between them. The CDR3 contains 11 residues. Looked up from germline, CDR1 is MNHNY and CDR2 is SVGAGI (reference sequence).

This clonotype was seen many times. The rearrangement uses TRBV20-1 and TRBJ2-7; a weak D match, TRBD1 (6 bases). Germline loops: CDR1 DFQATT, CDR2 SNEGSKA (reference sequence). Trimming cost V 2 bases and J 6 bases, with 26 bases left between them. The CDR3 is 17 residues long. Here the CDR3 DNA reads TGCAGTGCTAGACTAACCTACACAGGGAACCGCGCAGTCGAGCAGTACTTC. Translated: CSARLTYTGNRAVEQYF.

This clonotype was counted at least ten times. This chain connects TRBV7-9 to TRBJ1-5, with a weak D call TRBD1 (5 bases). The CDR3 runs 13 residues. V was clipped by 8 bases and J by 4 bases, with 12 bases between them. Germline assignment: CDR1 SEHNR and CDR2 FQNEAQ (reference sequence). The CDR3, as DNA: TGTGCCAGCGGAAAAGAGGGGAATCAGCCCCAGCATTTT. Its translation is CASGKEGNQPQHF.

This chain links TRBV21-1 with TRBJ2-7; the D call TRBD1 from the table was never checked on the DNA. TRBV21-1 is a pseudogene locus. CDR3 size: 17 residues. CDR3 DNA: TGTGCCAGCAGCCGTAATTATCGGACAGGGGAATACTACGAGCAGTACTTC. This translates into CASSRNYRTGEYYEQYF.

This clonotype was found many times. CDR3: CASSLGDFFIYNEQFF. CDR3 in DNA: TGCGCCAGCAGCTTGGGAGACTTCTTCATATACAATGAGCAGTTCTTC. V usage is TRBV5-1 and J usage is TRBJ2-1; no clear D gene. Deletions cut 0 bases from V and 4 bases from J, with 14 bases between. Germline V lookup: CDR1 SGHRS, CDR2 YFSETQ. This CDR3 has 16 amino acids.

Many counts were recorded for this clonotype. The genes are TRBV5-1 and TRBJ2-7; no clear D. The length of the CDR3 is 14 residues. The V and J ends lost 4 bases and 1 base respectively, with 12 bases between them. CDR1 SGHRS and CDR2 YFSETQ come from the germline V gene. CDR3 sequence reads: CASSHTPPSYEQYF. Written as DNA, the CDR3 is TGCGCCAGCAGCCACACCCCACCTTCCTACGAGCAGTACTTC.

For this clonotype: One base away lies a much larger clone, so this may be a sequencing read error. The chain couples TRBV3-1 to TRBJ2-1; D is ambiguous. CDR1 and CDR2 from the germline V gene are LGHDT and YNNKEL (reference sequence). The CDR3 is 14 amino acids. Between the trimmed V and J ends, which lost 7 bases and 0 bases, there was a span of 10 bases. The CDR3 nucleotides read TGTGCCAGCAACCGGGCCCCCTCCTACAATGAGCAGTTCTTC. Translation: CASNRAPSYNEQFF.

This clonotype was detected ten times or more. The genes are TRBV5-1 and TRBJ2-1; unclear D gene. Looked up from germline, CDR1 is SGHRS and CDR2 is YFSETQ. Trimming removed 4 bases at V and 8 bases at J, with 13 bases between. The CDR3 is 13 amino acids. The CDR3 loop reads CASSPPTWDEQFF. The CDR3 bases are TGCGCCAGCAGCCCCCCTACATGGGATGAGCAGTTCTTC.

This clonotype was observed many times. The chain couples TRBV12-3 or TRBV12-4 to TRBJ1-2; no clear D gene. V was cut by 3 bases and J by 0 bases, with 11 bases left in between. This CDR3 comprises 15 residues. The CDR3 DNA follows: TGTGCCAGCAGTTTCCTGTTAGAAACTAACTATGGCTACACCTTC. It translates to CASSFLLETNYGYTF.

There are many counts of this clonotype. The chain links TRBV21-1 to TRBJ2-7; TRBD1 reflects the table's D call only, with no check against the DNA. TRBV21-1 is tagged as a pseudogene. There are 18 residues in the CDR3. CDR3: CASSKKSPEQGEFYEQYF. CDR3 in DNA: TGTGCCAGCAGCAAAAAAAGCCCTGAACAGGGGGAGTTCTACGAGCAGTACTTC.

The V and J genes are TRBV12-3 or TRBV12-4 and TRBJ2-1; no definite D call. The CDR3 has 17 residues. Between the trimmed V and J ends, which lost 5 bases and 1 base, there was a span of 18 bases. The CDR3 region is CASSADIPLGSYNEQFF. The CDR3 DNA reads as TGTGCCAGCAGTGCAGACATCCCTCTAGGGTCCTACAATGAGCAGTTCTTC.

Ten or more counts support this clonotype. This sequence joins TRBV29-1 and TRBJ2-1; no reliable D call. Germline assignment: CDR1 SQVTM and CDR2 ANQGSEA. The CDR3 runs to 11 residues. The V and J ends lost 7 bases and 4 bases respectively, with 8 bases between them. The CDR3 sequence is CSGLIYNEQFF. The CDR3 DNA reads as TGCAGCGGACTGATTTACAATGAGCAGTTCTTC.

At least ten counts were recorded for this clonotype. The gene calls are TRBV20-1 and TRBJ2-7, with D perhaps matching TRBD1 or TRBD2 (5 bases each). Germline V gene sequence: CDR1 DFQATT, CDR2 SNEGSKA (reference sequence). Trimming pared 8 bases from V and 2 bases from J, leaving 19 bases between. The CDR3 totals 14 residues. This chain's CDR3 is CSSIRDARPYEQYF. The DNA of the CDR3 is TGCAGTTCCATCCGGGACGCGAGGCCCTACGAGCAGTACTTC.

This clonotype showed up many times. The V call is TRBV7-9, the J call TRBJ1-1; TRBD1 agrees at 7 bases. This CDR3 has 16 amino acids. With V trimmed by 3 bases and J by 5 bases, 12 bases remained unmatched. Germline V gene data show CDR1 as SEHNR and CDR2 as FQNEAQ (reference sequence). CDR3 sequence (DNA): TGTGCCAGCAGCTTTACCGCGGGGAGGGGACAGACTGAAGCTTTCTTT. Protein product: CASSFTAGRGQTEAFF.

This clonotype has at least ten counts. The chain joins TRBV20-1 to TRBJ1-1, with TRBD1 matching 7 bases. This CDR3 has 13 amino acids. The junction had 8 bases not matched to a gene; V was cut back by 3 bases and J by 7 bases. Germline V gene lookup returns CDR1 DFQATT and CDR2 SNEGSKA (reference sequence). CDR3 protein: CSARTGRGHEAFF. Written as DNA, the CDR3 is TGCAGTGCTAGGACAGGGAGGGGCCATGAAGCTTTCTTT.

This clonotype was detected many times. V usage is TRBV20-1 and J usage is TRBJ2-5; 10 nucleotides agree with TRBD2. The junction had 9 bases not matched to a gene; V was cut back by 3 bases and J by 2 bases. CDR1 is DFQATT and CDR2 is SNEGSKA in the germline V gene (reference sequence). The CDR3 totals 16 residues. CDR3 sequence reads: CSASGATSGHQETQYF. The DNA of the CDR3 is TGCAGTGCTAGTGGAGCGACTAGCGGGCATCAAGAGACCCAGTACTTC.

Ten or more counts support this clonotype. This chain uses TRBV5-1 with TRBJ2-1; D not certain. There are 16 residues in the CDR3. Germline lookup yields CDR1 SGHRS and CDR2 YFSETQ. Trimming cost V 4 bases and J 7 bases, with 21 bases left between them. The CDR3, as DNA: TGCGCCAGCAGCGCCTACTCCGGGCCCGCTGGGAATGAGCAGTTCTTC. Encoded protein: CASSAYSGPAGNEQFF.

A single count supports this clonotype. A much larger clone differs by one base, so this may be a read error. V usage is TRBV18 and J usage is TRBJ1-5; a weak D match, TRBD1 (5 bases). Germline CDR1 is KGHSH and CDR2 is LQKENI. CDR3 length equals 12 residues. Between the trimmed V and J ends, which lost 0 bases and 11 bases, there was a span of 8 bases. The CDR3 reads CASSPPGQSQHF. In nucleotides, the CDR3 is TGTGCCAGCTCACCACCGGGGCAGTCCCAGCATTTT. The full variable domain, rest sourced from reference TRBV18 and TRBJ1-5, is NAGVMQNPRHLVRRRGQEARLRCSPMKGHSHVYWYRQLPEEGLKFMVYLQKENIIDESGMPKERFSAEFPKEGPSILRIQQVVRGDSAAYFCASSPPGQSQHFGDGTRLSIL.

This clonotype was seen many times. This sequence joins TRBV5-1 and TRBJ1-2; D possibly corresponds to TRBD1 (5 bases). Germline V gene data show CDR1 as SGHRS and CDR2 as YFSETQ. CDR3 length: 14 residues. Trimming took off 1 base at V and 6 bases at J, with 13 bases between the two ends. CDR3 nucleotide sequence: TGCGCCAGCAGCTTGCTAAACGGGGCGGATGGCTACACCTTC. Encoded protein: CASSLLNGADGYTF. The whole variable domain, filled in from reference TRBV5-1 and TRBJ1-2, reads KAGVTQTPRYLIKTRGQQVTLSCSPISGHRSVSWYQQTPGQGLQFLFEYFSETQRNKGNFPGRFSGRQFSNSRSEMNVSTLELGDSALYLCASSLLNGADGYTFGSGTRLTVV.